What follows are 2 T cell receptor beta chains derived from one specimen sequenced in a study of persistence of HIV-infected CD4 T cells. Their specific antigens are unknown. The libraries were made with immunoSEQ version 4 in survey mode. Repertoires were generated with immunoSEQ multiplex PCR, while TCRdb's copy carries only in-frame clones and drops some. Among roughly 28,000 clones, over 65% were seen once, and the ten largest hold about 0.8%. The stimulus was lysate of CMV-infected fibroblasts, around 11 ug/mL. CD40L-negative CD69-negative CD45RO-high memory CD4+ T cells were sorted as populations depleted of antigen-responding cells. The sample was CD4+ T cells sorted from PBMCs after approximately 18-hour stimulation, taken from a patient who received antiretroviral therapy. These receptor sequences come from an adult woman with HIV who was CMV-seropositive.

The chain carries TRBV5-5 and TRBJ1-1; no reliable D call. Trimming removed 4 bases at V and 4 bases at J, with 17 bases between. Germline V gene data show CDR1 as SGHKS and CDR2 as YYEKEE (reference sequence). The CDR3 consists of 15 residues. CDR3 in DNA: TGTGCCAGCAGCCCGCGGTGGGGAGACGGCACTGAAGCTTTCTTT. It encodes CASSPRWGDGTEAFF.

The chain is built from TRBV2 and TRBJ2-3; D unclear. There are 12 residues in the CDR3. V lost 6 bases and J 2 bases, leaving 6 bases between the germline ends. Germline CDR1 SNHLY, CDR2 FYNNEI. DNA of the CDR3: TGTGCCAGCAGCTGGACCACAGATACGCAGTATTTT. This encodes CASSWTTDTQYF.